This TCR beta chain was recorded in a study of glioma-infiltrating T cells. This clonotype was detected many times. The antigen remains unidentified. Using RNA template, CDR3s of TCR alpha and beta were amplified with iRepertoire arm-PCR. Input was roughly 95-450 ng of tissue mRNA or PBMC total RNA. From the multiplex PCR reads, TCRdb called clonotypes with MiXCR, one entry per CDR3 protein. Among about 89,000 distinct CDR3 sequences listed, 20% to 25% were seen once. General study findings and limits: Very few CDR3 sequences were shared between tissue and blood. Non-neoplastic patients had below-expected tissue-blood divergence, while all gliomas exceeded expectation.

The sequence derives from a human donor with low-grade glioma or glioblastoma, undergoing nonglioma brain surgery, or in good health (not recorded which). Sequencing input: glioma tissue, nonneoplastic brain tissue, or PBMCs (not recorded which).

The CDR3 loop is CASSLSEGKPQHF. CDR3 bases: TGTGCCAGCAGCCTCTCGGAGGGTAAGCCCCAGCATTTT. The V call is TRBV12-3 or TRBV12-4, the J call TRBJ1-5; D not certain. The CDR3 covers 13 residues. V was shortened by 6 bases and J by 8 bases, with 14 bases between the two germline ends.